The 6 T cell receptor beta chains below come from one sample, sequenced in a study of T cell changes during pregnancy in multiple sclerosis. Clones were read by immunoSEQ multiplex PCR, and TCRdb kept only the in-frame ones, dropping some. The data show 30,000 or so clones, approximately 89% seen once. Specimen: CD8+ T cells from peripheral blood mononuclear cells, collected in the first trimester of pregnancy. The receptors shown here come from a female donor with multiple sclerosis, enrolled in a pregnancy study.

The gene calls are TRBV2 and TRBJ1-1; D gene ambiguous. Germline loops: CDR1 SNHLY, CDR2 FYNNEI. CDR3 size: 10 residues. Trimming pared 8 bases from V and 8 bases from J, leaving 9 bases between. The CDR3 sequence is CASRRGEAFF. The CDR3 DNA reads as TGTGCCAGCCGGCGGGGAGAAGCTTTCTTT.

This chain uses TRBV15 with TRBJ2-7, with 16 bases identical to TRBD2. This CDR3 has 16 amino acids. The germline gives CDR1 LNHNV, CDR2 YYDKDF (reference sequence). The junction had 4 bases not matched to a gene; V was cut back by 8 bases and J by 0 bases. The CDR3 protein is CATRGLAGGSSYEQYF. CDR3 DNA sequence: TGTGCCACCCGGGGACTAGCGGGAGGGTCCTCCTACGAGCAGTACTTC.

This chain links TRBV4-3 with TRBJ2-2; D not resolved. Trimming cost V 3 bases and J 0 bases, with 8 bases left between them. Germline CDR1 is LGHNA and CDR2 is YSLEER. CDR3 length: 15 amino acids. The CDR3 nucleotides are TGCGCCAGCAGCCACGGCGGAGCGAACACCGGGGAGCTGTTTTTT. This codes for CASSHGGANTGELFF.

The chain is built from TRBV5-5 and TRBJ2-7; 12 bases map to TRBD1. Per the germline V gene, CDR1 is SGHKS and CDR2 is YYEKEE (reference sequence). The CDR3 totals 14 residues. With 3 bases clipped from V and 5 bases from J, the junction kept 3 bases outside the gene matches. CDR3 in amino acids: CASSSGTGGHEQYF. As DNA, the CDR3 is TGTGCCAGCAGCTCCGGGACAGGGGGCCACGAGCAGTACTTC.

This rearrangement joins TRBV27 to TRBJ2-1, with TRBD1 matching 8 bases. Germline CDR1 and CDR2: MNHEY and SMNVEV (reference sequence). This CDR3 region has 14 residues. V shed 7 bases, J shed 0 bases, and the junction held 2 bases outside the gene matches. The DNA of the CDR3 is TGTGCCAGCACAGGACAGGGCTCCTACAATGAGCAGTTCTTC. Protein product: CASTGQGSYNEQFF.

The chain is built from TRBV14 and TRBJ1-2; D might be TRBD1 (5 bases). V dropped 1 base and J dropped 4 bases, with 16 bases sitting between them. In germline, CDR1 is SGHDN, CDR2 FVKESK. CDR3 length: 16 residues. The CDR3 nucleotides are TGTGCCAGCAGCCAAGGGGGCCCGTCCGGGTTCTATGGCTACACCTTC. Encoded protein: CASSQGGPSGFYGYTF.